This record concerns one T cell receptor beta chain sequence. This CDR3 spans 16 amino acids. Germline CDR1 and CDR2: DFQATT and SNEGSKA (reference sequence). J gave up 5 bases and V 0 bases, and 6 bases lay outside the gene matches. This record belongs to a study of blood T cells in healthy people across ages. It was with a sample-barcoded 5' primer and a J-beta primer mix that a second PCR of roughly 7 to 12 cycles was run. MiXCR, run by TCRdb on the 5' RACE reads, gives a single entry per CDR3 protein. The sample yields approximately 800,000 distinct CDR3 sequences, 35% to 50% seen once. Specimen: blood. The TCR sequence derives from a man at least 80 years old in good health. The chain employs TRBV20-1 and TRBJ1-5; 11 bases line up with TRBD1. CDR3 in amino acids: CSARDLGTGGYQPQHF. CDR3 DNA sequence: TGCAGTGCTAGAGATCTTGGGACAGGGGGATATCAGCCCCAGCATTTT.